This is a list of T cell receptor beta chains from one sample in a study of OX40 agonist ivuxolimab in advanced cancers. The method was immunoSEQ multiplex PCR; TCRdb's version includes in-frame clones alone and lacks a portion of them. The sample shows roughly 71,000 clones, 84% of them seen only once. The sequenced sample was CD4+ or CD8+ T cells sorted from blood, obtained in a trial of the OX40 agonist ivuxolimab. Every receptor here comes from an adult with an advanced solid tumor such as melanoma, head and neck, liver or kidney cancer. CDR3s include the opening cysteine and the closing phenylalanine or tryptophan. The D gene is left open where the match is weak. Clone size, where shown, is once, few, many, or a class for clones that have expanded.

v_gene	d_gene	j_gene	abundance	CDR3aa	CDR3nt
TRBV9	TRBD1	TRBJ1-4	.	CASTTGLNEKLFF	TGTGCCAGTACGACAGGGCTAAATGAAAAACTGTTTTTT
TRBV4-3	TRBD2	TRBJ2-1	once	CASSQGWLAGGSYNEQFF	TGCGCCAGCAGCCAAGGATGGCTAGCGGGAGGCTCCTACAATGAGCAGTTCTTC
TRBV28	.	TRBJ2-7	.	CASIKQGPGTGLDF	TGTGCCAGCATCAAACAGGGACCTGGTACGGGGTTGGACTTC
TRBV5-1	TRBD1	TRBJ1-2	.	CASSLGTEDISGYTF	TGCGCCAGCAGCTTAGGGACAGAAGATATTTCTGGCTACACCTTC
TRBV11-3	TRBD1	TRBJ2-2	.	CASSLTGDAGELFF	TGTGCCAGCAGCTTGACAGGGGACGCCGGGGAGCTGTTTTTT
TRBV4-1	.	TRBJ2-3	.	CASSQRTGLSTDTQYF	TGCGCCAGCAGCCAGCGGACGGGACTTAGCACAGATACGCAGTATTTT
TRBV14	.	TRBJ2-5	.	CASSPTVIRGRETQYF	TGTGCCAGCAGTCCCACCGTAATAAGGGGCCGGGAGACCCAGTACTTC
TRBV4-2	.	TRBJ2-7	.	CASSQRQDNDEQYF	TGTGCCAGCAGCCAAAGGCAGGACAACGACGAGCAGTACTTC
TRBV5-6	.	TRBJ1-5	.	CASSGGTGGNQPQHF	TGTGCCAGCAGCGGAGGGACCGGGGGCAATCAGCCCCAGCATTTT
TRBV2	.	TRBJ1-2	.	CASSSSMTNYGYTF	TGTGCCAGCAGTTCCTCCATGACTAACTATGGCTACACCTTC
TRBV19	.	TRBJ2-5	.	CASSMVGVETQYF	TGTGCCAGTAGTATGGTAGGGGTTGAGACCCAGTACTTC
TRBV28	.	TRBJ1-2	.	CASSPGGVNMLGYTF	TGTGCCAGCTCCCCTGGGGGAGTGAACATGTTAGGCTACACCTTC
TRBV28	.	TRBJ2-3	.	CASSRDSTDTQYF	TGTGCCAGCAGTCGGGACAGCACAGATACGCAGTATTTT
TRBV15	TRBD1	TRBJ1-1	.	CATSLDREALEAFF	TGTGCCACCAGCTTAGACAGGGAGGCTCTTGAAGCTTTCTTT
TRBV7-9	TRBD2	TRBJ2-7	.	CASSSLAEKKEQYF	TGTGCCAGCAGCTCTCTAGCGGAAAAGAAGGAGCAGTACTTC
TRBV28	.	TRBJ1-5	once	CASSPRAQPQHF	TGTGCCAGCAGCCCCAGAGCTCAGCCCCAGCATTTT
TRBV5-6	.	TRBJ2-1	.	CASSPIRSSYNEQFF	TGTGCCAGCAGCCCCATAAGGAGCTCCTACAATGAGCAGTTCTTC
TRBV5-4	.	TRBJ2-5	.	CASRSYTGQETQYF	TGTGCCAGCAGGTCTTACACGGGGCAAGAGACCCAGTACTTC
TRBV23-1	TRBD1	TRBJ2-3	.	CASVRDRDTDTQYF	TGCGCCAGCGTCCGGGACAGGGACACAGATACGCAGTATTTT
TRBV28	.	TRBJ1-2	once	CASRDLNYGYTF	TGTGCCAGCAGGGACTTGAACTATGGCTACACCTTC
TRBV19	.	TRBJ1-4	once	CASSLHRRANEKLFF	TGTGCCAGTAGTCTCCATCGGAGGGCTAATGAAAAACTGTTTTTT
TRBV7-2	.	TRBJ1-2	.	CASSLLQGLGGYTF	TGTGCCAGCAGCTTATTGCAGGGCTTGGGAGGCTACACCTTC
TRBV28	TRBD2	TRBJ2-3	.	CASLSGTFTDTQYF	TGTGCCAGCTTAAGCGGGACCTTCACAGATACGCAGTATTTT
TRBV10-1	TRBD2	TRBJ2-7	few	CASSEAGVVRYEQYF	TGCGCCAGCAGTGAGGCGGGAGTCGTCCGCTACGAGCAGTACTTC
TRBV30	.	TRBJ2-1	.	CAWSRRRAGNEQFF	TGTGCCTGGAGCCGACGGAGAGCGGGCAATGAGCAGTTCTTC
TRBV6-5	TRBD2	TRBJ2-7	.	CASSYAGGGQYF	TGTGCCAGCAGTTACGCGGGGGGCGGGCAGTACTTC
TRBV18	.	TRBJ1-3	.	CASSPRGLASGNTIYF	TGTGCCAGCTCACCACGGGGGCTCGCCTCTGGAAACACCATATATTTT
TRBV10-3	TRBD1	TRBJ1-1	.	CAITEGQGNTEAFF	TGTGCCATCACCGAGGGACAGGGTAACACTGAAGCTTTCTTT
TRBV7-2	.	TRBJ2-3	few	CASSPGSGEADTQYF	TGTGCCAGCAGCCCAGGGAGTGGGGAGGCAGATACGCAGTATTTT
TRBV5-6	.	TRBJ2-1	.	CASSLPSANEQFF	TGTGCCAGCAGCTTGCCTAGCGCTAATGAGCAGTTCTTC
TRBV28	.	TRBJ1-2	.	CASNPDSLYGYTF	TGTGCCAGCAACCCGGACAGCCTCTATGGCTACACCTTC
TRBV5-1	.	TRBJ2-7	.	CASSLDRRVNSYEQYF	TGCGCCAGCAGCTTGGACCGCAGGGTCAACTCCTACGAGCAGTACTTC
TRBV29-1	.	TRBJ1-1	.	CSVGGTLNTEAFF	TGCAGCGTTGGAGGGACCCTGAACACTGAAGCTTTCTTT
TRBV4-2	.	TRBJ2-3	once	CASSQDLRGITDTQYF	TGTGCCAGCAGCCAAGATCTTCGCGGGATCACAGATACGCAGTATTTT
TRBV5-1	TRBD1	TRBJ2-3	.	CASSLVGQGTTDTQYF	TGCGCCAGCAGCTTGGTCGGACAGGGTACCACAGATACGCAGTATTTT
TRBV28	TRBD2	TRBJ2-7	.	CASSSLGGQIGEQYF	TGTGCCAGCAGTTCTCTGGGAGGGCAGATAGGCGAGCAGTACTTC
TRBV18	TRBD1	TRBJ1-1	.	CASSPAGQMNTEAFF	TGTGCCAGCTCACCAGCGGGACAGATGAACACTGAAGCTTTCTTT
TRBV4-3	TRBD2	TRBJ2-5	.	CASSQDWGGYQETQYF	TGCGCCAGCAGCCAAGATTGGGGAGGGTACCAAGAGACCCAGTACTTC
TRBV19	.	TRBJ1-2	.	CASSVDQGSGTRASGYTF	TGTGCCAGTAGTGTGGACCAGGGGTCGGGGACCCGGGCGTCTGGCTACACCTTC